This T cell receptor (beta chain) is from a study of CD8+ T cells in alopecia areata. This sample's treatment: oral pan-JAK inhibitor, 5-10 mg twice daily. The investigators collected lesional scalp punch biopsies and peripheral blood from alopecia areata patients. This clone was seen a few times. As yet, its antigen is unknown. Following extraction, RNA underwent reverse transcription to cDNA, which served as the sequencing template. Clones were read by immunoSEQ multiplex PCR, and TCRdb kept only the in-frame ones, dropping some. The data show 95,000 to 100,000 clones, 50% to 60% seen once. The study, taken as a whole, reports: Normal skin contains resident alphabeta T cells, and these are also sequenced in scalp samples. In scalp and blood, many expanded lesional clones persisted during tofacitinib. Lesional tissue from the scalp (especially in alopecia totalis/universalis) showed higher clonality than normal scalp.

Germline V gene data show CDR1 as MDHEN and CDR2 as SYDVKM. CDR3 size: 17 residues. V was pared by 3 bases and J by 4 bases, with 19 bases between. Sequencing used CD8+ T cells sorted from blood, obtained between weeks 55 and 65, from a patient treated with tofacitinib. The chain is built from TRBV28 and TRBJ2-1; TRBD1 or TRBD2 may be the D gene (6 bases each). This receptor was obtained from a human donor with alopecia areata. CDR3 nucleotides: TGTGCCAGCAGTTTGTGGGAGTCCGGGGGCCCTTACAATGAGCAGTTCTTC. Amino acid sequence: CASSLWESGGPYNEQFF.